Presented here are 5 T cell receptor beta chains from one specimen sequenced in a study of cytomegalovirus exposure and HLA in healthy donors. The primer mix had 60 Vbeta and 13 Jbeta primers. Only in-frame clones appear in the TCRdb table, and some are missing; sequencing was by immunoSEQ multiplex PCR. The top ten clones hold roughly 9.2% of a sample with roughly 100,000 clones, under 85% of them seen once. Sequenced sample: PBMCs. The receptor set was obtained from a woman aged 40 to 50 in good health and CMV-seropositive.

The chain combines TRBV7-2 with TRBJ2-3; perhaps TRBD1 as D (6 bases). This CDR3 contains 17 residues. Deletions cut 5 bases from V and 5 bases from J, with 23 bases between. Per the germline V gene, CDR1 is SGHTA and CDR2 is FQGNSA. Here the CDR3 reads CASSPRLWGLRGDTQYF. CDR3 bases: TGTGCCAGCAGCCCGCGTTTATGGGGGCTAAGGGGAGATACGCAGTATTTT. Full variable domain (outside the CDR3, taken from reference TRBV7-2 and TRBJ2-3): GAGVSQSPSNKVTEKGKDVELRCDPISGHTALYWYRQSLGQGLEFLIYFQGNSAPDKSGLPSDRFSAERTGGSVSTLTIQRTQQEDSAVYLCASSPRLWGLRGDTQYFGPGTRLTVL.

The chain links TRBV6-5 to TRBJ2-7, with TRBD1 matching 9 bases. This CDR3 contains 16 residues. V dropped 2 bases and J dropped 4; count of bases not matched to a gene: 9. Germline V lookup: CDR1 MNHEY, CDR2 SVGAGI. As DNA, the CDR3 is TGTGCCAGCAGTTACACGACCCGGGACAGGGTATACGAGCAGTACTTC. Residues: CASSYTTRDRVYEQYF.

The chain joins TRBV7-3 to TRBJ2-7; a possible D gene is TRBD2 (7 bases). The CDR3 has 15 amino acids. V was pared by 2 bases and J by 3 bases, with 14 bases between. In germline, CDR1 is SGHTA, CDR2 FQGTGA. The CDR3, as DNA: TGTGCCAGCAGCTTAGGCGGGGGCCCCCTCTACGAGCAGTACTTC. Protein sequence: CASSLGGGPLYEQYF. The full variable domain, completed using reference TRBV7-3 and TRBJ2-7, is GAGVSQTPSNKVTEKGKYVELRCDPISGHTALYWYRQSLGQGPEFLIYFQGTGAADDSGLPNDRFFAVRPEGSVSTLKIQRTERGDSAVYLCASSLGGGPLYEQYFGPGTRLTVT.

This clone was seen only a few times. DNA for the CDR3: TGTGCCAGCAGTTTATTTTTCCGCGGGGCCCCAGATACGCAGTATTTT. It is translated as CASSLFFRGAPDTQYF. V gene TRBV28 combines with J gene TRBJ2-3; possibly TRBD2 for D (6 bases). V lost 1 base to trimming and J lost 4 bases, with 15 bases between them. Germline V lookup: CDR1 MDHEN, CDR2 SYDVKM. This CDR3 spans 16 amino acids.

The chain has TRBV14 and TRBJ1-1; TRBD1 aligns across 7 bases. CDR1 and CDR2 from the germline V gene are SGHDN and FVKESK. The CDR3 spans 16 residues. With 7 bases clipped from V and 4 bases from J, the junction kept 15 bases outside the gene matches. CDR3 loop: CASMRQGEGGGTEAFF. In DNA form, the CDR3 reads TGTGCCAGCATGAGACAGGGCGAAGGAGGGGGCACTGAAGCTTTCTTT.